The present entry profiles one T cell receptor beta chain with its context. The CDR3 has 14 residues. Germline-derived CDR1 and CDR2 are MGHRA and YSYEKL. V was shortened by 5 bases and J by 5 bases, with 12 bases between the two germline ends. Cells sorted as Tregs were CD4+, CD25+ and CD127-/low. TCRdb recomputed calls from the 5' RACE reads with MiXCR, one row per CDR3 protein. This sample has 35,000 to 55,000 distinct CDR3 sequences; about a fifth occur once, and the top ten carry around 4.5%. The genes are TRBV4-1 and TRBJ1-4; a weak D match, TRBD1 (6 bases). This TCR came from a female donor with breast cancer. Sequenced material: Tregs sorted from a lymph node. The CDR3, as DNA: TGCGCCAGCAGCAAAGGGGGAAGCAATGAAAAACTGTTTTTT. Amino acid sequence: CASSKGGSNEKLFF.